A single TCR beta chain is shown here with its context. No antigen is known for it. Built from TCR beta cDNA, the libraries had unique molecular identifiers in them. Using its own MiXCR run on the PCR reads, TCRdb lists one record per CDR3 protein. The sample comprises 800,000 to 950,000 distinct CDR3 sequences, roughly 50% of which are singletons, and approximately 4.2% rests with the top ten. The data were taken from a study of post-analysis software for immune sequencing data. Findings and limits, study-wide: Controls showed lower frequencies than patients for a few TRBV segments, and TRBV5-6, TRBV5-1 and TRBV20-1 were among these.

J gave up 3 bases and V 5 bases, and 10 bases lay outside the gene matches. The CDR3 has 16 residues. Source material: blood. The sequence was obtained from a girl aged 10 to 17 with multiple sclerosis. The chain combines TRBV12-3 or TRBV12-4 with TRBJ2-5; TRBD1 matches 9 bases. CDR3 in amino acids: CASSAPRDRAEETQYF. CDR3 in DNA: TGTGCCAGCAGTGCCCCCCGGGACAGGGCGGAAGAGACCCAGTACTTC.